The 7 T cell receptor beta chains reported below all come from one sample, sequenced in a study of T-cell reconstitution after alpha-beta-depleted transplantation in children. Molecular barcoding with unique molecular identifiers was used for the TCRbeta library. MiXCR was run by TCRdb on the PCR reads, yielding one entry per CDR3 protein. The sample consists of around 240,000 distinct CDR3 sequences, roughly 7.7% of them appearing once. This specimen consisted of PBMCs, mostly from graft donor cells, obtained 180 days after TCRalphabeta/CD19-depleted stem cell transplant. All receptors come from a male patient between 10 and 17 years old who had a stem cell transplant for acute lymphoblastic leukemia, so the T cells may come from the graft donor.

This clonotype was recorded at least ten times. This sequence joins TRBV12-3 or TRBV12-4 and TRBJ1-2; no definite D call. CDR3 length equals 12 residues. Between the trimmed V and J ends, which lost 1 base and 3 bases, there was a span of 3 bases. CDR3 coding DNA: TGTGCCAGCAGTTTAGGATACTATGGCTACACCTTC. Translation gives CASSLGYYGYTF.

The sample holds many counts of this clonotype. J is TRBJ2-7 and V is TRBV7-6; D is tentatively TRBD1 or TRBD2 (5 bases each). The CDR3 totals 16 residues. In germline, CDR1 is SGHVS, CDR2 FNYEAQ. Trimming took 4 bases from V and 8 from J, leaving 24 bases between them. The CDR3 nucleotides read TGTGCCAGCAGCTCAATCCGGGACCCAACTCCTACGAAGCAGTACTTC. This sequence encodes CASSSIRDPTPTKQYF.

Details on this clonotype: A much larger clone sits a single nucleotide away, making a read error possible. CDR3 in amino acids: CPTSREGVGNTIYF. CDR3 in DNA: TGTCCCACCAGCAGAGAAGGGGTTGGAAACACCATATATTTT. The chain couples TRBV15 to TRBJ1-3, with a tentative D call TRBD1 (5 bases). This CDR3 has 14 amino acids. Germline V gene lookup returns CDR1 LNHNV and CDR2 YYDKDF (reference sequence).

This clonotype was recorded a few times. For the CDR3, the DNA is TGTGCCAGTAATCCGGGAGTAAGCACAGATACGCAGTATTTT. Encoded protein: CASNPGVSTDTQYF. The chain carries TRBV19 and TRBJ2-3; D is possibly TRBD2 (6 bases). CDR3 length: 14 amino acids. Germline V gene data show CDR1 as LNHDA and CDR2 as SQIVND (reference sequence). The V end lost 7 bases, the J end lost 0 bases, and 11 bases lay between the germline ends.

This clonotype was counted many times. The rearrangement uses TRBV9 and TRBJ2-7, with 10 bases lining up with TRBD2. There are 16 residues in the CDR3. V trimming: 0 bases; J trimming: 0 bases; junction bases outside the gene matches: 3. Germline V gene data show CDR1 as SGDLS and CDR2 as YYNGEE. CDR3 loop: CASSVGSSGSSYEQYF. The CDR3 DNA sequence: TGTGCCAGCAGCGTAGGATCTAGCGGGAGCTCCTACGAGCAGTACTTC.

This clonotype was observed at least ten times. The rearrangement uses TRBV5-1 and TRBJ2-3, with D perhaps TRBD1 (6 bases). The CDR3 has 14 residues. V lost 4 bases to trimming and J lost 5 bases, with 14 bases between them. CDR1 SGHRS and CDR2 YFSETQ come from the germline V gene. The CDR3 loop reads CASSPAIGGDTQYF. The CDR3 DNA reads as TGCGCCAGCAGCCCGGCCATAGGGGGAGATACGCAGTATTTT.

This clonotype was detected ten times or more. The rearrangement links TRBV6-5 to TRBJ2-7, with D possibly being TRBD1 (6 bases). CDR1 and CDR2 from the germline V gene are MNHEY and SVGAGI. The germline V and J ends were trimmed by 0 bases and 2 bases, with 17 bases remaining between them. The CDR3 is 17 amino acids. This CDR3 is CASSYSYWDTSPYEQYF. CDR3 bases: TGTGCCAGCAGTTACTCGTATTGGGACACCTCACCCTACGAGCAGTACTTC.